Following are 27 T cell receptor beta chains from one sample sequenced in a study of blood T cell repertoires in COVID-19. Produced via immunoSEQ multiplex PCR; TCRdb's table is partial and in-frame only. The table lists about 180,000 clones, less than 90% of them singletons. Sequences were obtained from PBMCs or T cells enriched from blood (not recorded which). These receptors were collected from a woman aged 45 to 65 who had recovered from COVID-19.

The chain recombines TRBV11-2 with TRBJ2-3, with a weak D call TRBD1 (7 bases). There are 16 residues in the CDR3. CDR1 and CDR2 (germline): SGHAT, FQNNGV. V was shortened by 5 bases and J by 3 bases, with 18 bases between the two germline ends. This CDR3 reads CASSLGGQRWTDTQYF. CDR3 in DNA: TGTGCCAGCAGCCTGGGGGGACAGCGGTGGACAGATACGCAGTATTTT.

V is TRBV3-1 (or the pseudogene TRBV3-2) and J is TRBJ2-1; 12 nucleotides align to TRBD2. The germline CDR1 and CDR2 sequences are LGHDT and YNNKEL (reference sequence). V was pared by 3 bases and J by 9 bases, with 15 bases of the junction left unmatched. This CDR3 spans 18 amino acids. CDR3 in DNA: TGTGCCAGCAGCCAGGTGAGGGCTAGCGGGAGGGTCTCGGGTGAGCAGTTCTTC. Translation gives CASSQVRASGRVSGEQFF.

The rearrangement joins TRBV6-2 or TRBV6-3 to TRBJ1-1; D gene unclear. V dropped 2 bases and J dropped 3 bases, with 7 bases sitting between them. Germline values: CDR1 MNHEY, CDR2 SVGEGT. This CDR3 spans 13 amino acids. The CDR3 reads CASSYNAHTEAFF. As DNA, the CDR3 is TGTGCCAGCAGTTACAATGCGCACACTGAAGCTTTCTTT.

The rearrangement uses TRBV19 and TRBJ2-7, with 10 nucleotides matching TRBD1. From germline, CDR1 is LNHDA and CDR2 SQIVND (reference sequence). V trimming: 3 bases; J trimming: 0 bases; junction bases outside the gene matches: 2. The length of the CDR3 is 15 residues. The CDR3 region is CASSMGTGASYEQYF. The CDR3 DNA reads TGTGCCAGTAGTATGGGGACAGGGGCCTCCTACGAGCAGTACTTC.

This clone occurred a few times. J is TRBJ1-3 and V is TRBV6-1; D perhaps matches TRBD1 (6 bases). Trimming cost V 3 bases and J 9 bases, with 18 bases left between them. Looked up from germline, CDR1 is MNHNS and CDR2 is SASEGT. This CDR3 comprises 15 residues. Here the CDR3 DNA reads TGTGCCAGCAGTGACGATCTAGGGGGGGCCGCCACCATATATTTT. It codes for CASSDDLGGAATIYF.

A note on this clone: The junction shows a germline mismatch at one end, possibly a read error. The V and J genes are TRBV7-7 and TRBJ2-2, with 12 bases fitting TRBD2. CDR3 size: 16 residues. Germline V gene data show CDR1 as SSHAT and CDR2 as FNYEAQ (reference sequence). The DNA of the CDR3 is TGTGCTAGCAGCTCACGACTAGCGGGAGATACCGGGGAGCTGTTTTTT. This gives the protein CASSSRLAGDTGELFF.

The genes are TRBV6-5 and TRBJ2-7; TRBD1 agrees at 7 bases. Germline CDR1 reads MNHEY; CDR2 reads SVGAGI. Losses at the gene ends were 6 bases for V and 4 bases for J; bases not matched to a gene: 12. This CDR3 has 15 amino acids. This CDR3 is CASRTPGGNQYEQYF. The CDR3 nucleotides are TGTGCCAGCAGGACCCCAGGGGGAAACCAGTACGAGCAGTACTTC.

The chain employs TRBV12-3 or TRBV12-4 and TRBJ2-7; 9 nucleotides match TRBD1. J was trimmed by 5 bases and V by 3 bases; bases with no gene match: 2. There are 13 residues in the CDR3. In DNA form, the CDR3 reads TGTGCCAGCAGTTTTTGGACAGGGGACGAGCAGTACTTC. Protein product: CASSFWTGDEQYF.

The chain is built from TRBV6-6 and TRBJ2-7; perhaps TRBD1 as D (5 bases). Trimming shortened V by 10 bases and J by 6 bases, and 19 bases separated the two germline ends. In germline, CDR1 is MNHNY, CDR2 SVGAGI (reference sequence). The CDR3 runs 13 residues. The CDR3 loop is CATRRLAGFEQYF. The CDR3, as DNA: TGTGCCACCCGACGTTTAGCAGGGTTCGAGCAGTACTTC.

The chain has TRBV2 and TRBJ2-5, with 8 bases that match TRBD1. J lost 14 bases, V lost 6 bases, and 11 bases had no gene match. The CDR3 is made up of 12 amino acids. Germline V gene sequence: CDR1 SNHLY, CDR2 FYNNEI. CDR3 DNA: TGTGCCAGCAGAACTCGGGACAGGCCCCCTTACTTC. Encoded protein: CASRTRDRPPYF.

The chain joins TRBV9 to TRBJ2-2, with a weak D call TRBD2 (5 bases). This CDR3 comprises 14 residues. V was cut by 2 bases and J by 5 bases, with 10 bases left in between. Germline V gene sequence: CDR1 SGDLS, CDR2 YYNGEE. CDR3 coding DNA: TGTGCCAGCAGCGTGAGGGCTTTAACCGGGGAGCTGTTTTTT. Its protein is CASSVRALTGELFF. The variable domain in full, with the rest retrieved from reference TRBV9 and TRBJ2-2, is DSGVTQTPKHLITATGQRVTLRCSPRSGDLSVYWYQQSLDQGLQFLIQYYNGEERAKGNILERFSAQQFPDLHSELNLSSLELGDSALYFCASSVRALTGELFFGEGSRLTVL.

DNA of the CDR3: TGCGCCAGCAGCTTGTCATCGGGCAGGGTTGCTAATGGCTACACCTTC. Its translation is CASSLSSGRVANGYTF. The chain couples TRBV5-1 to TRBJ1-2; TRBD1 might be the D (5 bases). The CDR3 has 16 amino acids. The ends were cut back, 1 base at V and 6 bases at J, with 19 bases in the middle. Germline CDR1 and CDR2: SGHRS and YFSETQ. Based on the CDR3 plus reference TRBV5-1 and TRBJ1-2, the full variable domain is KAGVTQTPRYLIKTRGQQVTLSCSPISGHRSVSWYQQTPGQGLQFLFEYFSETQRNKGNFPGRFSGRQFSNSRSEMNVSTLELGDSALYLCASSLSSGRVANGYTFGSGTRLTVV.

The rearrangement uses TRBV28 and TRBJ1-2; no reliable D call. Germline CDR1 is MDHEN and CDR2 is SYDVKM. The CDR3 is 15 residues long. V lost 3 bases, J lost 4 bases, and 15 bases lay in between. CDR3 sequence reads: CASSFPRGLGYGYTF. The CDR3 region has the DNA TGTGCCAGCAGTTTCCCGCGAGGGCTCGGCTATGGCTACACCTTC.

The chain recombines TRBV24-1 with TRBJ1-1, with TRBD1 as a possible D gene (6 bases). The germline V gene encodes CDR1 KGHDR and CDR2 SFDVKD. The CDR3 has 20 amino acids. With 4 bases removed from V and 0 bases from J, the gap between germline ends came to 26 bases. The CDR3 is CATSDPYPTGSQPMNTEAFF. The CDR3, as DNA: TGTGCCACCAGTGACCCTTATCCGACAGGATCCCAACCCATGAACACTGAAGCTTTCTTT.

The J gene is TRBJ1-6, the V gene TRBV10-3; 7 nucleotides align to TRBD1. V gave up 10 bases and J gave up 6 bases; unmatched junction bases: 3. The germline V gene encodes CDR1 ENHRY and CDR2 SYGVKD. This CDR3 contains 12 residues. CDR3 residues: CARRQGNSPLHF. In DNA form, the CDR3 reads TGTGCCAGACGACAGGGTAATTCACCCCTCCACTTT.

The J gene is TRBJ2-5, the V gene TRBV7-2, with TRBD2 matching 14 bases. The germline V gene has CDR1 SGHTA and CDR2 FQGNSA. Trimming took 3 bases from V and 1 from J; bases not matched to a gene: 1. This CDR3 is 16 amino acids long. DNA for the CDR3: TGTGCCAGCAGCTTGGGGACTAGCGGGGGCCAAGAGACCCAGTACTTC. It specifies CASSLGTSGGQETQYF.

The V call is TRBV3-1 (or the pseudogene TRBV3-2), the J call TRBJ2-6; 10 nucleotides match TRBD2. This CDR3 has 17 residues. Germline CDR1 and CDR2: LGHDT and YNNKEL (reference sequence). The V segment lost 1 base and the J segment 2 bases; nucleotides outside the gene matches: 2. This CDR3 reads CASSQGSGRAGANVLTF. The CDR3, as DNA: TGTGCCAGCAGCCAAGGGAGCGGGAGGGCTGGGGCCAACGTCCTGACTTTC.

This clone appeared a single time. This chain joins TRBV30 and TRBJ1-5; TRBD1 might be the D (6 bases). Trimming removed 5 bases at V and 2 bases at J, with 13 bases between. The CDR3 is 14 amino acids. Germline V gene lookup returns CDR1 GTSNPN and CDR2 SVGIG (reference sequence). CDR3 DNA: TGTGCCTGGGGAATACAGGGAGGCAATCAGCCCCAGCATTTT. Amino acid sequence: CAWGIQGGNQPQHF. Variable domain in full (rest from reference TRBV30 and TRBJ1-5): SQTIHQWPATLVQPVGSPLSLECTVEGTSNPNLYWYRQAAGRGLQLLFYSVGIGQISSEVPQNLSASRPQDRQFILSSKKLLLSDSGFYLCAWGIQGGNQPQHFGDGTRLSIL.

V gene TRBV6-4 combines with J gene TRBJ2-7; D is undetermined. Germline CDR1 reads MRHNA; CDR2 reads SNTAGT. V was trimmed by 0 bases and J by 0 bases, leaving 12 bases between them. The length of the CDR3 is 16 residues. In nucleotides, the CDR3 is TGTGCCAGCAGTGACTCTGAGTTAACTCACTCCTACGAGCAGTACTTC. This sequence encodes CASSDSELTHSYEQYF.

The rearrangement uses TRBV11-3 and TRBJ2-2; a weak D match, TRBD2 (5 bases). Germline values: CDR1 SGHNT, CDR2 YENEEA. V was shortened by 0 bases and J by 7 bases, with 12 bases between the two germline ends. The CDR3 covers 15 residues. The DNA for the CDR3 is TGTGCCAGCAGCTTAGACGCTCGGGAATTCGGGGAGCTGTTTTTT. Amino acid sequence: CASSLDAREFGELFF.

This sequence joins TRBV2 and TRBJ2-7; 10 bases fit TRBD2. The trim removed 0 bases at V and 3 bases at J, leaving 8 bases unmatched. Germline CDR1 is SNHLY and CDR2 is FYNNEI. The CDR3 is made up of 17 amino acids. The chain's CDR3 is CASSEAKGTSAYYEQYF. CDR3 nucleotides: TGTGCCAGCAGTGAAGCCAAAGGGACTAGCGCATACTACGAGCAGTACTTC.

The sample holds one count of this clone. The V and J genes are TRBV20-1 and TRBJ1-1, with D unresolved. V was clipped by 5 bases and J by 7 bases, with 8 bases between them. This CDR3 has 10 residues. Germline V CDR1 and CDR2: DFQATT, SNEGSKA (reference sequence). The CDR3 DNA reads as TGCAGTGCTGGCCTTTTTGAAGCTTTCTTT. This translates into CSAGLFEAFF.

The J gene is TRBJ2-7, the V gene TRBV6-6; maybe TRBD2 (6 bases). CDR3 length equals 13 residues. The ends were cut back, 4 bases at V and 4 bases at J, with 11 bases in the middle. Germline lookup yields CDR1 MNHNY and CDR2 SVGAGI (reference sequence). The CDR3 DNA reads TGTGCCAGCAGTTCCCGGGGGACGTACGAGCAGTACTTC. Amino acid sequence: CASSSRGTYEQYF.

This rearrangement joins TRBV28 to TRBJ2-5, with 13 bases identical to TRBD2. The CDR3 consists of 16 residues. Germline V gene sequence: CDR1 MDHEN, CDR2 SYDVKM. Losses at the gene ends were 4 bases for V and 2 bases for J; bases not matched to a gene: 4. CDR3 nucleotides: TGTGCCAGCAGTTCACTAGCGGGAGGGGGGCAAGAGACCCAGTACTTC. This codes for CASSSLAGGGQETQYF.

The J gene is TRBJ1-2, the V gene TRBV11-2; possible D gene TRBD1, 6 bases. CDR3 size: 17 residues. Deletions cut 0 bases from V and 8 bases from J, with 22 bases between. CDR1 is SGHAT and CDR2 is FQNNGV in the germline V gene. The CDR3 sequence: CASSLEWTGGPPRGYTF. The CDR3 DNA sequence: TGTGCCAGCAGCTTAGAGTGGACGGGGGGCCCCCCTCGGGGCTACACCTTC.

The genes are TRBV28 and TRBJ1-4, with a possible D match to TRBD1 (5 bases). The CDR3 length is 16 residues. The ends were cut back, 2 bases at V and 0 bases at J, with 10 bases in the middle. Looked up from germline, CDR1 is MDHEN and CDR2 is SYDVKM. CDR3 coding DNA: TGTGCCAGCAGTTTAGACAGCCTCTCAACTAATGAAAAACTGTTTTTT. Translating it yields CASSLDSLSTNEKLFF.

The CDR3: CASSLTGLAGETQYF. CDR3 nucleotides: TGCGCCAGCAGTCTCACGGGACTAGCGGGAGAGACCCAGTACTTC. The rearrangement uses TRBV4-3 and TRBJ2-5, with 12 bases aligning to TRBD2. CDR1 is LGHNA, CDR2 YSLEER, per germline. V lost 6 bases to trimming and J lost 4 bases; unmatched junction nucleotides: 6. The CDR3 has 15 amino acids.